Sequencing of this T cell receptor (beta chain) was carried out in a study of liver allograft versus peripheral blood T cells (dated by TCRdb to between 2020 and 2021). Study-wide context: T cell receptor repertoires present within transplanted livers were compared with repertoires in the peripheral blood of liver transplant recipients. Paper-wide results and their limitations: The T cell receptor repertoires within liver allografts were reported to be different from the T cell receptor repertoires detected in peripheral blood.

The instrument was an Illumina MiSeq. The raw public data were reprocessed by TCRdb itself: fastp quality trimming at Q25, MiXCR clonotype calling, in-frame beta chains only. CDR3 protein sequences are deduplicated, and each keeps its most common genes and DNA. The sample data list some 2,700 distinct CDR3 sequences, and approximately 16% of these were observed just once. The ten largest make up 20% to 25% of the sample. The germline V gene (reference sequence) specifies LGHDT as CDR1 and YNNKEL as CDR2. The CDR3 covers 14 residues, taking in both the cysteine and the phenylalanine. The entry retains the CDR3 DNA only, 42 bases that are in frame from base 1. V is reduced by 4 bases and J by 5 bases, leaving a spacing of 9 bases between them. This clonotype appeared once. The antigen this receptor binds is unknown. No base qualities exist here, and no much larger clone lies one base off it. A single read counts as weak evidence.

The chain links TRBV3-1 with TRBJ1-6, with the D gene not confidently named. The receptor's source is a human patient who had a liver transplant. Following transplantation, T cells from the graft donor may be among those present. This receptor carries the CDR3 CASSPKVNNSPLHF. The DNA sequence is given as TGTGCCAGCAGCCCCAAGGTGAATAATTCACCCCTCCACTTT.